Listed below are T cell receptor beta chains from one sample, sequenced in a study of CXCR3-negative and CXCR3-positive naive CD8 T cells. TCRdb reanalyzed the 5' RACE reads, giving one entry per CDR3 protein sequence and no DNA. Recorded for this sample: around 90,000 distinct CDR3 sequences. Sequencing was performed on naive CXCR3- CD8+ T cells from blood. These receptors all stem from a human donor in good health. Some clones in this sample may be carry-over from other donors' samples. CDR3s include the opening cysteine and the closing phenylalanine or tryptophan.

j_call v_call cdr3_aa
TRBJ2-7 TRBV29-1 CSVEFGQGDEQYF
TRBJ2-7 TRBV29-1 CSVEDQRGYEQYF
TRBJ2-6 TRBV15 CATSSGDSGANVLTF
TRBJ2-7 TRBV28 CASAVGRESYEQYF
TRBJ2-3 TRBV15 CATSGSTGGTDTQYF
TRBJ2-3 TRBV28 CASSVAGSTDTQYF
TRBJ2-2 TRBV6-2/TRBV6-3 CASSTRDTGELFF
TRBJ1-2 TRBV7-9 CASSFGGEGYTF
TRBJ2-5 TRBV11-2 CASSLVDSKETQYF
TRBJ2-2 TRBV20-1 CSAKPAQAITGELFF
TRBJ2-1 TRBV5-6 CASSSVGTSEQFF
TRBJ2-7 TRBV29-1 CSVSPPGQASSYEQYF
TRBJ2-7 TRBV3-1 CASSQDLSLQQYF
TRBJ2-7 TRBV6-6 CASSYSRLAEAFLGEQYF
TRBJ2-7 TRBV7-9 CASSGDREPYEQYF
TRBJ2-1 TRBV29-1 CSVTPGTSGRSSYNEQFF
TRBJ1-6 TRBV21-1 CASSKEGTQGKDHSPLHF
TRBJ2-1 TRBV5-1 CASSLLWATGVNEQFF
TRBJ1-1 TRBV19 CASSATGGTEAFF
TRBJ2-5 TRBV29-1 CSVVGWNREIGAQYF
TRBJ1-3 TRBV7-2 CASSAYVGGTYSGNTIYF
TRBJ2-7 TRBV7-9 CASSTNSYEQYF
TRBJ2-7 TRBV6-2/TRBV6-3 CASSYSTSAHEQYF
TRBJ2-7 TRBV27 CATRTGGSYEQYF
TRBJ2-5 TRBV6-6 CASSYSSSGGGQETQYF
TRBJ2-1 TRBV4-2 CASSQLTGTGDEQFF
TRBJ1-1 TRBV29-1 CSAGQENRDTEAFF
TRBJ1-2 TRBV29-1 CSVEGEIGGNYGYTF
TRBJ2-1 TRBV6-5 CASTMTSGGFDEQFF
TRBJ2-7 TRBV5-1 CASSFSPGQGFYEQYF
TRBJ2-5 TRBV7-9 CASSPRTSGGTQETQYF
TRBJ1-1 TRBV6-2/TRBV6-3 CASTTNRDYTEAFF
TRBJ2-1 TRBV18 CASSPGREAYNEQFF
TRBJ2-2 TRBV29-1 CSVVSSTAGELFF
TRBJ1-6 TRBV30 CAWGPGTDYSPLHF
TRBJ1-1 TRBV7-9 CASSQGRDRLDTEAFF
TRBJ1-2 TRBV29-1 CSVMGQGLLGYTF
TRBJ2-2 TRBV27 CASRWGPNTGELFF
TRBJ1-2 TRBV4-1 CASSQDDTANYGYTF
TRBJ2-3 TRBV7-3 CASTPGGGPTDTQYF
TRBJ2-7 TRBV7-8 CASSLAVLRTGQGDEQYF
TRBJ2-7 TRBV29-1 CSVEDRDREGYEQYF
TRBJ1-2 TRBV7-9 CASSLSLLRGGYTF
TRBJ1-2 TRBV30 CAWNRGIYGYTF
TRBJ1-5 TRBV27 CASSLRGINQPQHF